This TCR beta chain was sequenced for a study of CXCR3-negative and CXCR3-positive naive CD8 T cells. The TRB cDNA libraries were prepared by 5' RACE with UMI labels. TCRdb reprocessed the 5' RACE reads and reports one entry per CDR3 protein, with no DNA. The table gives about 130,000 distinct CDR3 sequences; the top ten clones make up roughly 0.29% of it. Findings and caveats of the study: Both naive subsets, CXCR3-negative and CXCR3-positive, displayed similar TRBV-TRBJ usage, unlike memory cells. The study inferred TCR strength from TRB CDR3 properties and found comparable surface CD5 between naive subsets. Cryopreserved PBMCs had partly decreased CXCR3 expression; fresh PBMCs were used in most assays.

CDR3 length equals 16 residues. Germline V gene data show CDR1 as SGDLS and CDR2 as YYNGEE. Concerning this clonotype itself: What it binds is not known.

The sequencing input was naive CXCR3- CD8+ T cells from blood. As for subset: CD45RO-CCR7+CD27+CD95- naive CD8+ T cells lacking CXCR3 (TNR3-). This TCR was recovered from a human donor in good health. Some clones in this sample may be carry-over from other donors' samples. This chain links TRBV9 with TRBJ2-3. The CDR3 region is CASSVSWRASTDTQYF.